The sequence of this T cell receptor beta chain was determined in a study of cytomegalovirus exposure and HLA in healthy donors. The study, taken as a whole, reports: Cytomegalovirus-associated TCR beta chains were listed, numbering around 150. As a later analysis revealed, most CMV-associated TCR beta chains appeared HLA-restricted. Using the classifier, cytomegalovirus status was reportedly diagnosed with high specificity and sensitivity.

The CDR3 totals 15 residues. The germline CDR1 and CDR2 sequences are MNHEY and SVGAGI. Trimming took off 5 bases at V and 8 bases at J, with 18 bases between the two ends. With 60 Vbeta and 13 Jbeta primers, the PCR was carried out. Libraries were prepared by immunoSEQ multiplex PCR; TCRdb keeps only in-frame clonotypes and omits some of them. The sample contains fewer than 110,000 clones, around 75% of which appear only once. Note on this clone: No antigen is known for it.

The chain has TRBV6-5 and TRBJ1-4; weak D call: TRBD1 (5 bases). This TCR derives from a man over 45 in good health and CMV-seronegative. Sequencing was performed on PBMCs. CDR3 sequence: CASSGTFGSVEKLFF. The CDR3 DNA reads as TGTGCCAGCAGTGGGACTTTCGGCAGCGTCGAAAAACTGTTTTTT.